This record covers a single TCR beta chain. Antigen: not known. The V gene's germline CDR1 is SEHNR and CDR2 FQNEAQ (reference sequence). V lost 5 bases to trimming and J lost 0 bases, with 11 bases between them. The CDR3 loop spans 14 amino acids. This record comes from a study of identical twins. Overall study results and limits: Insertions were reduced in abundant cord blood beta clonotypes but not in memory repertoires. The same donors were not followed; conclusions instead depended on cross-sectional statistical analysis.

From the 5' RACE reads, TCRdb called clonotypes with MiXCR, one entry per CDR3 protein. This sample carries 300,000 to 400,000 distinct CDR3 sequences, about 9% of them seen once, and the ten largest clones take 7.5% to 9.5%. The TCR sequence derives from a woman aged 45 to 65 in good health. Sequenced input: naive T cells sorted from blood. The chain combines TRBV7-9 with TRBJ2-7, with D maybe TRBD1 (5 bases). CDR3 region: CASSIRQTSYEQYF. CDR3 in DNA: TGTGCCAGCAGCATTCGACAGACCTCCTACGAGCAGTACTTC.